Listed below are T cell receptor beta chains from one sample, sequenced in a study of cytomegalovirus exposure and HLA in healthy donors. Clones were read by immunoSEQ multiplex PCR, and TCRdb kept only the in-frame ones, dropping some. The sample includes 170,000 or so clones, 70% to 90% of them seen just once. What was sequenced was PBMCs. These receptor sequences come from a woman aged 30 to 39 in good health and CMV-seronegative. The CDR3 runs from the conserved cysteine through the conserved F or W. A D gene is named only where the DNA matches it firmly.

D gene: NA
V gene: TRBV6-6
CDR3 protein: CASSYRGNSYNEQFF

D gene: TRBD1
V gene: TRBV12-5
CDR3 protein: CASGIQGAGELFF

D gene: NA
V gene: TRBV18
CDR3 protein: CASSLGATYEQYF

D gene: TRBD1
V gene: TRBV18
CDR3 protein: CASSRNGQGGGNTIYF

D gene: TRBD1
V gene: TRBV6-1
CDR3 protein: CASRPGQNSYEQYF

D gene: TRBD1
V gene: TRBV7-7
CDR3 protein: CASSLFGQADGETQYF

D gene: NA
V gene: TRBV5-6
CDR3 protein: CASSLEVGRIASPLHF

D gene: TRBD1
V gene: TRBV10-3
CDR3 protein: CAISEARTGQDEQYF

D gene: NA
V gene: TRBV30
CDR3 protein: CALSGFNEKLFF

D gene: TRBD1
V gene: TRBV23-1
CDR3 protein: CASSNPGQNSPLHF

D gene: NA
V gene: TRBV28
CDR3 protein: CASTPVSVASNTGELFF

D gene: TRBD2
V gene: TRBV11-3
CDR3 protein: CASSLGTSGRASYNEQFF

D gene: TRBD1
V gene: TRBV7-9
CDR3 protein: CSSSLVVVTGTYEQYF

D gene: NA
V gene: TRBV28
CDR3 protein: CASILGRYSNQPQHF

D gene: NA
V gene: TRBV18
CDR3 protein: CASSPQSGMEAFF

D gene: NA
V gene: TRBV9
CDR3 protein: CASSGGLSREQYF

D gene: NA
V gene: TRBV4-3
CDR3 protein: CASSQGNYQGYGELFF

D gene: NA
V gene: TRBV9
CDR3 protein: CASSEDPGRGGNTEAFF

D gene: TRBD2
V gene: TRBV28
CDR3 protein: CASSLFFVVTPGGRAYEQYF

D gene: NA
V gene: TRBV25-1
CDR3 protein: CTSSFSSVEETQYF

D gene: NA
V gene: TRBV6-5
CDR3 protein: CASSYSRQGLGETQYF

D gene: TRBD1
V gene: TRBV5-6
CDR3 protein: CASRSSGTGWTDTQYF

D gene: TRBD1
V gene: TRBV7-9
CDR3 protein: CASSPPTGGNEQYF

D gene: NA
V gene: TRBV4-1
CDR3 protein: CASSQETPTSGANVLTF

D gene: TRBD1
V gene: TRBV28
CDR3 protein: CASSIEDRAKYF

D gene: TRBD1
V gene: TRBV7-2
CDR3 protein: CASSMTGGLEKLFF

D gene: TRBD2
V gene: TRBV9
CDR3 protein: CASSAPAYSGGKNTGELFF

D gene: TRBD2
V gene: TRBV7-3
CDR3 protein: CASGPGTSSYEQYF

D gene: NA
V gene: TRBV28
CDR3 protein: CASSLWAKANYGYTF